The rows below give T cell receptor beta chains drawn from one sample of a study of cytomegalovirus exposure and HLA in healthy donors. Generated by immunoSEQ multiplex PCR, the TCRdb table keeps only in-frame clones and is missing some. The data contain tens of thousands of clones, 60% to 80% of them singletons. The sample taken for sequencing was PBMCs. The source of these receptors is a female donor in good health and CMV-seronegative. CDR3s include the opening cysteine and the closing phenylalanine or tryptophan. D genes are given only for firm matches. Clone sizes are given selectively: once, few, many, or a class where the clone is expanded.

.,TRBJ1-4,TRBV6-6,.,CASLSGTNEKLFF,TGTGCCAGTCTCTCCGGGACTAATGAAAAACTGTTTTTT
.,TRBJ1-1,TRBV7-2,.,CASSLTRDKNTEAFF,TGTGCCAGCAGCTTAACTCGGGACAAGAACACTGAAGCTTTCTTT
.,TRBJ1-2,TRBV7-9,.,CASSRENYGYTF,TGTGCCAGCAGCAGGGAGAACTATGGCTACACCTTC
.,TRBJ1-1,TRBV6-1,.,CASSEYLMNTEAFF,TGTGCCAGCAGTGAATACCTAATGAACACTGAAGCTTTCTTT
once,TRBJ2-7,TRBV6-1,.,CASRPGTTPYEQYF,TGTGCCAGCAGGCCAGGGACAACCCCCTACGAGCAGTACTTC
.,TRBJ1-4,TRBV30,.,CAWRKDRGEKLFF,TGTGCCTGGAGGAAGGATAGGGGTGAAAAACTGTTTTTT
.,TRBJ1-1,TRBV5-1,.,CASSKGGSTEAFF,TGCGCCAGCAGTAAGGGGGGGAGCACTGAAGCTTTCTTT
once,TRBJ1-1,TRBV7-9,.,CASLTGNTEAFF,TGTGCCAGCCTGACGGGGAACACTGAAGCTTTCTTT
.,TRBJ2-4,TRBV7-8,TRBD1,CASSLQTGVENIQYF,TGTGCCAGCAGCTTACAGACAGGGGTTGAAAACATTCAGTACTTC
.,TRBJ2-2,TRBV6-4,TRBD1,CASRGTGGAGELFF,TGTGCCAGCAGGGGGACAGGGGGCGCCGGGGAGCTGTTTTTT
.,TRBJ1-1,TRBV19,TRBD1,CASSEGQGFGGTEAFF,TGTGCCAGTAGTGAAGGACAGGGATTCGGAGGCACTGAAGCTTTCTTT
.,TRBJ1-2,TRBV29-1,TRBD1,CSVARDRGNYGYTF,TGCAGCGTTGCCCGGGACAGGGGGAACTATGGCTACACCTTC
.,TRBJ2-5,TRBV7-2,TRBD1,CASSLGAGGAWETQYF,TGTGCCAGCAGCTTAGGGGCAGGGGGCGCATGGGAGACCCAGTACTTC
.,TRBJ2-7,TRBV2,.,CASSPNSYEQYF,TGTGCCAGCAGCCCCAACTCCTACGAGCAGTACTTC
.,TRBJ1-1,TRBV5-1,.,CASSQTGATEAFF,TGCGCCAGCAGCCAGACAGGTGCGACTGAAGCTTTCTTT
.,TRBJ1-2,TRBV15,TRBD1,CATSSSGQANYGYTF,TGTGCCACCAGCAGCAGCGGACAGGCTAACTATGGCTACACCTTC
.,TRBJ1-5,TRBV7-2,TRBD1,CASSLRQGEGQPQHF,TGTGCCAGCAGCCTTAGACAGGGGGAGGGTCAGCCCCAGCATTTT
few,TRBJ2-1,TRBV7-2,.,CASSRSAGTYNEQFF,TGTGCCAGCAGTCGTTCGGCAGGAACCTACAATGAGCAGTTCTTC
.,TRBJ2-7,TRBV30,TRBD2,CAWLTTSGGLSHYEQYF,TGTGCCTGGCTAACGACTAGCGGGGGGCTGTCCCACTACGAGCAGTACTTC
few,TRBJ2-7,TRBV4-1,TRBD2,CASSHTSVNEQYF,TGCGCCAGCAGCCATACTAGCGTAAACGAGCAGTACTTC
few,TRBJ2-7,TRBV6-6,TRBD1,CASSYLGTGGYEQYF,TGTGCCAGCAGTTACCTAGGGACAGGGGGGTACGAGCAGTACTTC
.,TRBJ2-3,TRBV5-1,.,CASSPGTSTDTQYF,TGCGCCAGCAGCCCGGGGACTAGCACAGATACGCAGTATTTT
.,TRBJ2-7,TRBV15,TRBD1,CATSRDVGQGVTYEQYF,TGTGCCACCAGCAGAGATGTGGGGCAGGGGGTGACCTACGAGCAGTACTTC
few,TRBJ2-1,TRBV4-3,TRBD2,CASSPSGGREQFF,TGCGCCAGCAGCCCTAGCGGGGGAAGGGAGCAGTTCTTC
.,TRBJ1-4,TRBV28,TRBD1,CASSLTGGNEKLFF,TGTGCCAGCAGTTTAACAGGGGGCAATGAAAAACTGTTTTTT
.,TRBJ2-7,TRBV7-9,.,CASSLSSVFYEQYF,TGTGCCAGCAGCTTATCGTCGGTCTTCTACGAGCAGTACTTC
.,TRBJ1-1,TRBV2,TRBD1,CASSRIRTGLNTEAFF,TGTGCCAGCAGCCGTATCCGGACAGGGCTAAACACTGAAGCTTTCTTT
.,TRBJ1-4,TRBV5-1,.,CASSFSTINEKLFF,TGCGCCAGCAGCTTTTCCACAATTAATGAAAAACTGTTTTTT
.,TRBJ2-2,TRBV5-6,TRBD2,CASSSSGSGAGELFF,TGTGCCAGCAGCTCGAGCGGGAGTGGGGCCGGGGAGCTGTTTTTT
.,TRBJ2-2,TRBV6-1,.,CASKSRVADAGELFF,TGTGCCAGCAAGAGCAGGGTAGCCGACGCCGGGGAGCTGTTTTTT